This entry lists 8 T cell receptor beta chains sequenced from one sample in a study of early T cells in non-severe SARS-CoV-2 infection. TCRdb redid the calling of the 5' RACE reads with MiXCR, one entry per CDR3 protein. The sample holds fewer than 85,000 distinct CDR3 sequences, around 11% seen once. Sequenced material: whole blood, taken at baseline. These receptors came from an adult who was a healthcare worker with PCR-confirmed SARS-CoV-2 infection or an uninfected control (not recorded which).

This clonotype has only a few counts. V gene TRBV6-5 combines with J gene TRBJ2-2, with D tentatively TRBD2 (5 bases). Between the trimmed V and J ends, which lost 1 base and 8 bases, there was a span of 11 bases. CDR1 is MNHEY and CDR2 is SVGAGI in the germline V gene. This CDR3 is built from 14 residues. In DNA, the CDR3 is TGTGCCAGCAGTTACTTTTCGGGGTCGGGGGAGCTGTTTTTT. Translated: CASSYFSGSGELFF.

The sample holds a few counts of this clonotype. The rearrangement uses TRBV28 and TRBJ1-5; the match to TRBD1 covers 10 bases. From germline, CDR1 is MDHEN and CDR2 SYDVKM. The CDR3 sequence is 15 residues long. The V and J ends lost 6 bases and 10 bases, in that order; junction bases with no gene match: 12. The CDR3 region is CASSTRGQGIHPQHF. CDR3 DNA sequence: TGTGCCAGCAGCACTAGGGGACAGGGGATACATCCCCAGCATTTT.

The rearrangement joins TRBV7-9 to TRBJ2-3; D is possibly TRBD2 (6 bases). Trimming stripped 4 bases from V and 4 bases from J, with 18 bases between. The CDR3 has 16 amino acids. Germline V gives CDR1 SEHNR, CDR2 FQNEAQ (reference sequence). CDR3 protein: CASSSERHPGADTQYF. The CDR3 DNA sequence: TGTGCCAGCAGCTCTGAACGACATCCGGGGGCAGATACGCAGTATTTT.

This clonotype was recorded many times. The rearrangement uses TRBV3-1 and TRBJ2-5; D call uncertain. The germline V and J ends were trimmed by 4 bases and 1 base, with 13 bases remaining between them. Germline V gene lookup returns CDR1 LGHDT and CDR2 YNNKEL (reference sequence). The CDR3 length is 15 residues. As DNA, the CDR3 is TGTGCCAGCAGCCCCGTATCTCAACCCCAAGAGACCCAGTACTTC. Translation gives CASSPVSQPQETQYF.

This clonotype was recorded many times. The chain recombines TRBV10-3 with TRBJ1-2; tentative D call: TRBD1 (5 bases). This CDR3 spans 15 amino acids. Germline lookup yields CDR1 ENHRY and CDR2 SYGVKD. Trimming took 5 bases from V and 1 from J, leaving 14 bases between them. The CDR3 nucleotides read TGTGCCATCAGTAGTCGGGGGGACGTTAACTATGGCTACACCTTC. Protein product: CAISSRGDVNYGYTF.

This clonotype was detected ten times or more. The chain employs TRBV24-1 and TRBJ2-7; D is unclear. This CDR3 has 17 amino acids. V was pared by 3 bases and J by 0 bases, with 17 bases between. Germline V gene lookup returns CDR1 KGHDR and CDR2 SFDVKD. This CDR3 reads CATSDPPPIYSSYEQYF. CDR3 bases: TGTGCCACCAGTGATCCCCCTCCTATCTATTCCTCCTACGAGCAGTACTTC.

This chain connects TRBV2 to TRBJ1-1; the D is unclear. The CDR3 runs 15 residues. The germline CDR1 and CDR2 sequences are SNHLY and FYNNEI. Trimming removed 6 bases at V and 2 bases at J, with 16 bases between. CDR3 bases: TGTGCCAGCAGGGACTTCAGTAGTCTTAACACTGAAGCTTTCTTT. It encodes CASRDFSSLNTEAFF.

This clonotype occurred many times. The rearrangement uses TRBV11-3 and TRBJ2-1; D call uncertain. The CDR3 has 13 residues. Germline V gene data show CDR1 as SGHNT and CDR2 as YENEEA. Trimming removed 0 bases at V and 8 bases at J, with 8 bases between. The CDR3 here is CASSLEAQDEQFF. CDR3 sequence (DNA): TGTGCCAGCAGCTTAGAAGCGCAGGATGAGCAGTTCTTC.